The 27 T cell receptor beta chains given below trace back to one sample, sequenced in a study of post-analysis software for immune sequencing data. Study observations and caveats: Among roughly 5 TRBV segments more frequent in patients than controls were TRBV5-6, TRBV5-1 and TRBV20-1.

Each TCR beta cDNA library carried unique molecular identifiers. TCRdb reprocessed the PCR reads with MiXCR, giving one entry per CDR3 protein. The sample includes about 770,000 distinct CDR3 sequences, more than 45% of them seen just once. Their recognized antigens are unknown. Sequenced input: blood. The receptors shown here come from a girl between 10 and 17 years old with multiple sclerosis.

The chain recombines TRBV4-2 with TRBJ2-1, with 7 bases lining up with TRBD2. The CDR3 contains 17 residues. Germline V gene sequence: CDR1 LGHNA, CDR2 YNFKEQ. The J segment lost 1 base and the V segment lost 0 bases, leaving 6 bases of the junction unmatched. Here the CDR3 reads CASSQEYQAGSYNEQFF. As DNA, the CDR3 is TGTGCCAGCAGCCAAGAGTATCAAGCGGGGTCCTACAATGAGCAGTTCTTC.

This clonotype turned up a few times. The rearrangement joins TRBV15 to TRBJ1-1; possibly TRBD1 for D (6 bases). Trimming stripped 0 bases from V and 1 base from J, with 18 bases between. Germline V CDR1 and CDR2: LNHNV, YYDKDF (reference sequence). CDR3 length: 18 amino acids. In DNA, the CDR3 is TGTGCCACCAGCAGAGAATACAGGGCTCAATTAAAGAACACTGAAGCTTTCTTT. The encoded protein is CATSREYRAQLKNTEAFF. Drawing the rest from reference TRBV15 and TRBJ1-1, the complete variable domain is DAMVIQNPRYQVTQFGKPVTLSCSQTLNHNVMYWYQQKSSQAPKLLFHYYDKDFNNEADTPDNFQSRRPNTSFCFLDIRSPGLGDTAMYLCATSREYRAQLKNTEAFFGQGTRLTVV.

This clonotype was recorded a few times. The genes are TRBV15 and TRBJ2-3; D is unclear. Germline CDR1 is LNHNV and CDR2 is YYDKDF (reference sequence). The ends were cut back, 0 bases at V and 10 bases at J, with 8 bases in the middle. The CDR3 runs to 12 residues. The CDR3 bases are TGTGCCACCAGCAGAGATCCCCAGGCGCAGTATTTT. The encoded protein is CATSRDPQAQYF.

CDR3 sequence: CASSRTLGTGELFF. The DNA for the CDR3 is TGTGCCAGCAGTCGGACTCTCGGCACCGGGGAGCTGTTTTTT. V and J are TRBV28 and TRBJ2-2; maybe TRBD2 (5 bases). Trimming stripped 5 bases from V and 4 bases from J, with 11 bases between. This CDR3 is built from 14 residues. The germline gives CDR1 MDHEN, CDR2 SYDVKM.

This clonotype was found a few times. The rearrangement uses TRBV4-1 and TRBJ2-5; unclear D gene. Germline assignment: CDR1 MGHRA and CDR2 YSYEKL. Trimming took off 0 bases at V and 5 bases at J, with 4 bases between the two ends. CDR3 length: 12 amino acids. As DNA, the CDR3 is TGCGCCAGCAGCCAAGATACGGAGACCCAGTACTTC. Translating it yields CASSQDTETQYF.

The V gene is TRBV7-9, the J gene TRBJ2-4, with TRBD2 matching over 14 bases. The germline V gene has CDR1 SEHNR and CDR2 FQNEAQ (reference sequence). The CDR3 consists of 18 residues. V shed 3 bases and J 1 base; nucleotides not matched to a gene: 5. DNA of the CDR3: TGTGCCAGCAGCTTTGGACTAGCGGGAGGATGGGCCAAAAACATTCAGTACTTC. Encoded protein: CASSFGLAGGWAKNIQYF.

The rearrangement links TRBV20-1 to TRBJ1-4, with a weak D call TRBD1 (5 bases). Germline CDR1 and CDR2: DFQATT and SNEGSKA (reference sequence). The CDR3 totals 14 residues. Trimming pared 6 bases from V and 7 bases from J, leaving 18 bases between. DNA for the CDR3: TGCAGTGCGGGAGCCGGGACGATGGGTGAAAAACTGTTTTTT. Translation gives CSAGAGTMGEKLFF.

This clonotype was counted at least ten times. This chain joins TRBV6-5 and TRBJ2-3; TRBD2 matches at 7 bases. V trimming: 6 bases; J trimming: 2 bases; junction bases outside the gene matches: 8. Germline V gene data show CDR1 as MNHEY and CDR2 as SVGAGI. The CDR3 loop spans 15 amino acids. The CDR3 spells CASRTLLATTDTQYF. CDR3 nucleotide sequence: TGTGCCAGCAGGACACTACTAGCGACCACAGATACGCAGTATTTT.

At least ten counts were recorded for this clonotype. One junction end disagrees with the germline gene, perhaps due to a read error. The chain combines TRBV27 with TRBJ1-1; D ambiguous. Germline CDR1 MNHEY, CDR2 SMNVEV (reference sequence). The CDR3 loop spans 13 amino acids. CDR3 bases: TGCGCCAGCAGCTTCCGGGTAAACACTGAAGCTTTCTTT. The encoded protein is CASSFRVNTEAFF.

The J gene is TRBJ2-5, the V gene TRBV29-1; 7 bases align to TRBD1. CDR3 length equals 13 residues. Germline V CDR1 and CDR2: SQVTM, ANQGSEA. V lost 4 bases, J lost 2 bases, and 4 bases stayed unmatched. DNA for the CDR3: TGCAGCGTTGCATCGACAGGGCAAGAGACCCAGTACTTC. Translation: CSVASTGQETQYF.

V and J are TRBV29-1 and TRBJ1-2, with TRBD1 as a possible D gene (6 bases). Trimming left V 1 base short and J 4 bases short, with 16 bases between. The CDR3 extends over 15 amino acids. Germline CDR1 and CDR2: SQVTM and ANQGSEA. The CDR3 nucleotides read TGCAGCGTTGAAGGGGGGGCAGGGGCGACCTATGGCTACACCTTC. Protein product: CSVEGGAGATYGYTF.

This clonotype was counted a single time. The chain uses TRBV20-1 and TRBJ2-3; D might be TRBD1 or TRBD2, each matching 5 bases. The CDR3 runs 18 residues. CDR1 DFQATT and CDR2 SNEGSKA come from the germline V gene (reference sequence). V was pared by 0 bases and J by 2 bases, with 21 bases between. CDR3 in amino acids: CSARDRDDGGPHTDTQYF. The CDR3 DNA follows: TGCAGTGCTAGAGATCGGGACGACGGAGGTCCTCACACAGATACGCAGTATTTT.

The V call is TRBV2, the J call TRBJ1-2, with D perhaps TRBD1 (6 bases). Trimming left V 4 bases short and J 2 bases short, with 8 bases between. The length of the CDR3 is 13 residues. Looked up from germline, CDR1 is SNHLY and CDR2 is FYNNEI. The CDR3 DNA is TGTGCCAGCAGTGTTCAGGGGAACTATGGCTACACCTTC. The encoded protein is CASSVQGNYGYTF.

Only a few counts were recorded for this clonotype. For the CDR3, the DNA is TGCGCCAGCAGCCAAGATGGAAATGGCGCTCTAGCAGCTTTCTTT. This translates into CASSQDGNGALAAFF. The gene calls are TRBV4-3 and TRBJ1-1; no clear D. The V gene's germline CDR1 is LGHNA and CDR2 YSLEER. The CDR3 runs to 15 residues. Between the trimmed V and J ends, which lost 0 bases and 10 bases, there was a span of 18 bases.

A word on this clonotype: At one end the junction does not follow the germline gene, possibly because of a read error. The V call is TRBV13, the J call TRBJ2-7; TRBD2 is a possible D gene (6 bases). CDR1 is PRHDT and CDR2 is FYEKMQ in the germline V gene (reference sequence). The CDR3 sequence is 16 residues long. CDR3 in DNA: TGTGCCAGCAGCCTAGGAGGTAGCGGAAACGGGTACGAGCAGTACTTC. This sequence encodes CASSLGGSGNGYEQYF.

The chain has TRBV12-3 or TRBV12-4 and TRBJ2-1; D is undetermined. There are 16 residues in the CDR3. Trimming took off 2 bases at V and 1 base at J, with 12 bases between the two ends. CDR3 nucleotide sequence: TGTGCCAGCAGTTTATGGGATGGTAGTTCCTACAATGAGCAGTTCTTC. It translates to CASSLWDGSSYNEQFF.

V usage is TRBV9 and J usage is TRBJ2-5, with 11 bases that match TRBD2. Unmatched junction bases numbered 18, after V lost 0 bases and J lost 2 bases. The V gene's germline CDR1 is SGDLS and CDR2 YYNGEE. This CDR3 contains 21 residues. CDR3 bases: TGTGCCAGCAGCGTAGGCGCTAGCGGGAGGACCACAAAACAACAGCAAGAGACCCAGTACTTC. Translating gives CASSVGASGRTTKQQQETQYF.

The chain is built from TRBV9 and TRBJ1-2; D remains ambiguous. Germline CDR1 reads SGDLS; CDR2 reads YYNGEE. Trimming took off 4 bases at V and 4 bases at J, with 14 bases between the two ends. The CDR3 sequence is 14 residues long. The CDR3 nucleotides read TGTGCCAGCAGCACCGGAAGCGGGTCCTATGGCTACACCTTC. Its translation is CASSTGSGSYGYTF.

The chain has TRBV15 and TRBJ2-1, with D possibly being TRBD2 (5 bases). The CDR3 length is 16 residues. Germline V lookup: CDR1 LNHNV, CDR2 YYDKDF (reference sequence). V was trimmed by 3 bases and J by 2 bases, leaving 14 bases between them. The CDR3 here is CATSSYNRLTYNEQFF. CDR3 coding DNA: TGTGCCACCAGCAGTTACAACAGACTAACCTACAATGAGCAGTTCTTC.

The gene calls are TRBV7-9 and TRBJ2-2; TRBD1 is a possible D gene (5 bases). This CDR3 region has 14 residues. Germline V gene data show CDR1 as SEHNR and CDR2 as FQNEAQ (reference sequence). Trimming shortened V by 2 bases and J by 5 bases, and 9 bases separated the two germline ends. Here the CDR3 reads CASSLPQGTGELFF. For the CDR3, the DNA is TGTGCCAGCAGCTTACCCCAGGGAACCGGGGAGCTGTTTTTT. Supplemented by reference TRBV7-9 and TRBJ2-2, the full variable domain reads DTGVSQNPRHKITKRGQNVTFRCDPISEHNRLYWYRQTLGQGPEFLTYFQNEAQLEKSRLLSDRFSAERPKGSFSTLEIQRTEQGDSAMYLCASSLPQGTGELFFGEGSRLTVL.

A few counts support this clonotype. This chain links TRBV20-1 with TRBJ2-7, with 8 bases fitting TRBD2. CDR3 length equals 14 residues. V shed 1 base and J 3 bases; nucleotides not matched to a gene: 5. The germline V gene encodes CDR1 DFQATT and CDR2 SNEGSKA (reference sequence). CDR3 sequence (DNA): TGCAGTGCTAGAGCCTCTCTAGCGGGCTACGAGCAGTACTTC. Translation: CSARASLAGYEQYF.

The table lists this clonotype with a few counts. The chain employs TRBV7-9 and TRBJ2-7, with D maybe TRBD2 (6 bases). CDR3 length equals 15 residues. Between the trimmed V and J ends, which lost 7 bases and 0 bases, there was a span of 16 bases. Germline CDR1 reads SEHNR; CDR2 reads FQNEAQ (reference sequence). This CDR3 is CASNQGSGSSYEQYF. Here the CDR3 DNA reads TGTGCCAGCAATCAGGGAAGCGGGTCCTCCTACGAGCAGTACTTC. Drawing the rest from reference TRBV7-9 and TRBJ2-7, the complete variable domain is DTGVSQNPRHKITKRGQNVTFRCDPISEHNRLYWYRQTLGQGPEFLTYFQNEAQLEKSRLLSDRFSAERPKGSFSTLEIQRTEQGDSAMYLCASNQGSGSSYEQYFGPGTRLTVT.

The rearrangement links TRBV25-1 to TRBJ1-1; D remains unclear. The germline V gene encodes CDR1 MGHDK and CDR2 SYGVNS. The CDR3 contains 12 residues. Trimming took off 8 bases at V and 1 base at J, with 8 bases between the two ends. The DNA for the CDR3 is TGTGCCAGCCGCCGACAGAACACTGAAGCTTTCTTT. Protein sequence: CASRRQNTEAFF.

This sequence joins TRBV15 and TRBJ2-5; TRBD1 matches at 7 bases. The junction had 4 bases not matched to a gene; V was cut back by 3 bases and J by 0 bases. The CDR3 sequence is 15 residues long. Germline CDR1 and CDR2: LNHNV and YYDKDF (reference sequence). The CDR3 region is CATSRLGQYQETQYF. The CDR3 DNA follows: TGTGCCACCAGCAGGTTGGGACAGTACCAAGAGACCCAGTACTTC.

Concerning this clonotype itself: Sequence at one end of the junction differs from germline and may be a read error. This sequence joins TRBV14 and TRBJ2-1, with TRBD2 identical over 7 bases. This CDR3 has 16 amino acids. Germline lookup yields CDR1 SGHDN and CDR2 FVKESK. The CDR3, as DNA: TGTGCCGGCAGCCAAGATAGGACTAGGGTCTACAATGAGCAGTTCTTC. Its protein product is CAGSQDRTRVYNEQFF.

As for this clonotype: Possible read error: a much larger clone is one base away. The rearrangement uses TRBV20-1 and TRBJ2-7; tentative D call: TRBD2 (6 bases). The CDR3 runs 14 residues. Germline-derived CDR1 and CDR2 are DFQATT and SNEGSKA (reference sequence). Trimming pared 3 bases from V and 5 bases from J, leaving 17 bases between. The CDR3 DNA reads as TGCAGTGCTAGCACCGGGAGTAGCGAAAACGAGCAGTACTTC. Its translation is CSASTGSSENEQYF.

This clonotype occurred a few times. This rearrangement joins TRBV5-1 to TRBJ2-7, with TRBD1 matching 10 bases. Germline CDR1 and CDR2: SGHRS and YFSETQ. The CDR3 is 15 residues long. V trimming: 0 bases; J trimming: 4 bases; junction bases outside the gene matches: 4. In DNA form, the CDR3 reads TGCGCCAGCAGCTTGGACGCGGGACAGGGGTACGAGCAGTACTTC. Its translation: CASSLDAGQGYEQYF.